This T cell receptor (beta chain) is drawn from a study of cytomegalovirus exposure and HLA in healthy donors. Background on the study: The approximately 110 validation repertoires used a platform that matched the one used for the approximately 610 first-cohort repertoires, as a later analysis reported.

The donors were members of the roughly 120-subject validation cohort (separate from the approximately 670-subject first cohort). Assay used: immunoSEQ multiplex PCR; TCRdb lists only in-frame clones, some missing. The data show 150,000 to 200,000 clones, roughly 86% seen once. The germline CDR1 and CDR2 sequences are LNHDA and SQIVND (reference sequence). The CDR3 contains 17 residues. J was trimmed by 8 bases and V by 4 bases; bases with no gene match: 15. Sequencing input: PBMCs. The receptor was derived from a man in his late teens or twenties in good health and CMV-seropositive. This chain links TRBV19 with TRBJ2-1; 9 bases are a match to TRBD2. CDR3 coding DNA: TGTGCCAGTAGTACCCCCGGGGTCGCGGGAGGGACGCATGAGCAGTTCTTC. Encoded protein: CASSTPGVAGGTHEQFF.